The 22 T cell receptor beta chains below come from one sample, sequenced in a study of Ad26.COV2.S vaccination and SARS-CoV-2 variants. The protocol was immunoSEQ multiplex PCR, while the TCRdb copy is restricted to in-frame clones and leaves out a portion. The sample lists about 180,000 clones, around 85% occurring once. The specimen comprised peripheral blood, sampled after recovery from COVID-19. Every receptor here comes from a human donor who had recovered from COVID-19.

The CDR3 is CASSQWGMTDYGYTF. CDR3 DNA: TGTGCCAGCAGCCAATGGGGCATGACGGACTATGGCTACACCTTC. The J gene is TRBJ1-2, the V gene TRBV6-5; D perhaps matches TRBD1 (5 bases). Germline-derived CDR1 and CDR2 are MNHEY and SVGAGI. Deletions cut 6 bases from V and 3 bases from J, with 17 bases between. The CDR3 spans 15 residues.

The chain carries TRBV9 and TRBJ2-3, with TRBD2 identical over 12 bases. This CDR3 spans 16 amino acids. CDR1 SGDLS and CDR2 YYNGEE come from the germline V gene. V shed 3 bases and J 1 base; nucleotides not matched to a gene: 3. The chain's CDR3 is CASSERLAGGTDTQYF. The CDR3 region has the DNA TGTGCCAGCAGCGAACGACTAGCGGGAGGCACAGATACGCAGTATTTT.

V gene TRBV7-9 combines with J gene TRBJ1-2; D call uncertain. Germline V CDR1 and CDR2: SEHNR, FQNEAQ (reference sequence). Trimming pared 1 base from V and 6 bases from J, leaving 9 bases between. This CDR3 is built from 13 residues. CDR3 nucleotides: TGTGCCAGCAGCTTAGACGTGACGGATGGCTACACCTTC. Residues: CASSLDVTDGYTF.

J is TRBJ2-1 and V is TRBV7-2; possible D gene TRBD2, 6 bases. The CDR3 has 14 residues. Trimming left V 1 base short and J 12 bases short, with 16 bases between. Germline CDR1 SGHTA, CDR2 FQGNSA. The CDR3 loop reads CASSLEASGYAQFF. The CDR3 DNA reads TGTGCCAGCAGCTTAGAGGCGAGCGGGTACGCGCAGTTCTTC.

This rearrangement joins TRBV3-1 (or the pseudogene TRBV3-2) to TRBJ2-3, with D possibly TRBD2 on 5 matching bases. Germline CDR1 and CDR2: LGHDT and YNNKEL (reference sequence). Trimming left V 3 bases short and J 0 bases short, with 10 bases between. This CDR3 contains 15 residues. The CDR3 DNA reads TGTGCCAGCAGCCACCGGACTTTCAGCACAGATACGCAGTATTTT. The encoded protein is CASSHRTFSTDTQYF.

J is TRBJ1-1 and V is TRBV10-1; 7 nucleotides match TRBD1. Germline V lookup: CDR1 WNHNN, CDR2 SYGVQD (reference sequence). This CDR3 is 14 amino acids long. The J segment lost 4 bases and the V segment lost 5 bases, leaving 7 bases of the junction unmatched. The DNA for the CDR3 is TGCGCCAGCAGTTGGGGGACAGAGGTCACTGAAGCTTTCTTT. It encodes CASSWGTEVTEAFF.

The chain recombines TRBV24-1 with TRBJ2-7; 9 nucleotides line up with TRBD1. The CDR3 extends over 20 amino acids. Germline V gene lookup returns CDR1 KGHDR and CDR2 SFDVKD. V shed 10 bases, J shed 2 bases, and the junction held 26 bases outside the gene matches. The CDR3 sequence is CATTSGTGSRRGYWAYEQYF. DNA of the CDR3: TGTGCCACAACCAGCGGGACAGGGTCCCGTCGGGGGTACTGGGCCTACGAGCAGTACTTC.

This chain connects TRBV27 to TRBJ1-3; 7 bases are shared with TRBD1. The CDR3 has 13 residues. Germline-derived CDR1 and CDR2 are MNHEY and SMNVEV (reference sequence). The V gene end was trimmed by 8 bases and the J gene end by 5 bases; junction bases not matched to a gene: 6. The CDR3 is CASYDRERNTIYF. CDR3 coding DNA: TGTGCCAGCTATGACAGGGAAAGAAACACCATATATTTT.

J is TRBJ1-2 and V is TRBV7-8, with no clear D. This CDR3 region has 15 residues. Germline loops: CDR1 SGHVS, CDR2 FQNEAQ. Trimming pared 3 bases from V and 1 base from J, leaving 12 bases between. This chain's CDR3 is CASSFATVVNYGYTF. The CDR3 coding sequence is TGTGCCAGCAGCTTCGCGACGGTAGTTAACTATGGCTACACCTTC.

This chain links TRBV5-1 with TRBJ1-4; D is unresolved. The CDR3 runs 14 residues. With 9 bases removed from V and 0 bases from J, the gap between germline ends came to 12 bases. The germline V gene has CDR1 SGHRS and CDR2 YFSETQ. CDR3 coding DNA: TGCGCCACCTCACCGGGAGCAACTAATGAAAAACTGTTTTTT. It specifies CATSPGATNEKLFF.

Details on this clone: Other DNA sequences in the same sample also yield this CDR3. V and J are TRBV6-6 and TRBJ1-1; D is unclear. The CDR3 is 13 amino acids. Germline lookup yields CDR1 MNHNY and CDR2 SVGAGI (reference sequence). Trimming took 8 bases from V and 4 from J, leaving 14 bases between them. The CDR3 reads CASHAWRSTEAFF. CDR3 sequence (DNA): TGTGCCAGCCACGCTTGGCGATCCACTGAAGCTTTCTTT.

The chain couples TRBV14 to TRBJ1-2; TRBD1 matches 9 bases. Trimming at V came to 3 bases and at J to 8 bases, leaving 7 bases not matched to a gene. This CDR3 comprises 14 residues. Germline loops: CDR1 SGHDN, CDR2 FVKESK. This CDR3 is CASSQPGQGKGYTF. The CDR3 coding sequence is TGTGCCAGCAGCCAGCCGGGACAGGGAAAAGGCTACACCTTC.

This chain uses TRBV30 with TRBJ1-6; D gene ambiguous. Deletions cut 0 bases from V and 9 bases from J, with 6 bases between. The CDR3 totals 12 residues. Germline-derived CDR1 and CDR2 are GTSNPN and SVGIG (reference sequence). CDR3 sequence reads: CAWSVSGSPLHF. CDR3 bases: TGTGCCTGGAGTGTAAGTGGTTCACCCCTCCACTTT.

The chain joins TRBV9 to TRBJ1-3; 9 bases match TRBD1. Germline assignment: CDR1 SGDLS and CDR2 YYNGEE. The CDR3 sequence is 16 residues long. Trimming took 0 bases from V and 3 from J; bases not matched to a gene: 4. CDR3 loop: CASSVAGQGFGNTIYF. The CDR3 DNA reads TGTGCCAGCAGCGTAGCAGGACAGGGGTTTGGAAACACCATATATTTT.

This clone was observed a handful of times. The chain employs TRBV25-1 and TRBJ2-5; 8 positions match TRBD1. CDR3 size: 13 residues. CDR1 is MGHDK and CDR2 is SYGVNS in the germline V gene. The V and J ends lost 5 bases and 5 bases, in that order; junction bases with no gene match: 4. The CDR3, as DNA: TGTGCCAGCAGTAGGAGGACAGGGGAGACCCAGTACTTC. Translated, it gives CASSRRTGETQYF.

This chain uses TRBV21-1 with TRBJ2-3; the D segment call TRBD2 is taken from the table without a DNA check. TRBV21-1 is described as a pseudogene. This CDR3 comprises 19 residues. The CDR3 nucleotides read TGTGCCAGCAGCAAGAAAGGGGCCCGACTAGCGGGAGAAGGAGATACGCAGTATTTT. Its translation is CASSKKGARLAGEGDTQYF.

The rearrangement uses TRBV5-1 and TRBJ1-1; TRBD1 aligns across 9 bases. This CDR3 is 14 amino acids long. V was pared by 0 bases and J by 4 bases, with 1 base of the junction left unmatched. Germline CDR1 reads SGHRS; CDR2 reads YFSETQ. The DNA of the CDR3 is TGCGCCAGCAGCTTGGCGACAGGGGGCACTGAAGCTTTCTTT. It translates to CASSLATGGTEAFF. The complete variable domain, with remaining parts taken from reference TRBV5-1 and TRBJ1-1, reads KAGVTQTPRYLIKTRGQQVTLSCSPISGHRSVSWYQQTPGQGLQFLFEYFSETQRNKGNFPGRFSGRQFSNSRSEMNVSTLELGDSALYLCASSLATGGTEAFFGQGTRLTVV.

The CDR3 DNA sequence: TGTGCCAGCAGCCCGCCGAACGGACAGGGACTTCCCTACAATGAGCAGTTCTTC. It is translated as CASSPPNGQGLPYNEQFF. The rearrangement joins TRBV5-6 to TRBJ2-1, with 8 bases that match TRBD1. J was trimmed by 2 bases and V by 4 bases; bases with no gene match: 14. Germline lookup yields CDR1 SGHDT and CDR2 YYEEEE. CDR3 length equals 18 residues. Full variable domain (rest looked up from reference TRBV5-6 and TRBJ2-1): DAGVTQSPTHLIKTRGQQVTLRCSPKSGHDTVSWYQQALGQGPQFIFQYYEEEERQRGNFPDRFSGHQFPNYSSELNVNALLLGDSALYLCASSPPNGQGLPYNEQFFGPGTRLTVL.

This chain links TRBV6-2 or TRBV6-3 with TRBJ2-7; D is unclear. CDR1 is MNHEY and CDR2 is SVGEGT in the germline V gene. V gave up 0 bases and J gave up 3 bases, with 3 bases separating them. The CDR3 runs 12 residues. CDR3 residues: CASSYSFYEQYF. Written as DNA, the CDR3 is TGTGCCAGCAGTTACTCTTTCTACGAGCAGTACTTC.

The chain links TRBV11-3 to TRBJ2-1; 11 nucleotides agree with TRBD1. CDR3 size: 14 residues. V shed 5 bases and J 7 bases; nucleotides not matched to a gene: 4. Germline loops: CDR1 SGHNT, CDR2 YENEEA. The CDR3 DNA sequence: TGTGCCAGCAGCCCGGACAGGGGGCTAAATGAGCAGTTCTTC. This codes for CASSPDRGLNEQFF.

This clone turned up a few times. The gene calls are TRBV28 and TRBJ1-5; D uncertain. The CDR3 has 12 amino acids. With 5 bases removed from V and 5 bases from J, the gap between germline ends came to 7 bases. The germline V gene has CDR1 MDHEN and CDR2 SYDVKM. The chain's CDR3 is CASSKEYQPQHF. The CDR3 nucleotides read TGTGCCAGCAGTAAGGAATATCAGCCCCAGCATTTT.

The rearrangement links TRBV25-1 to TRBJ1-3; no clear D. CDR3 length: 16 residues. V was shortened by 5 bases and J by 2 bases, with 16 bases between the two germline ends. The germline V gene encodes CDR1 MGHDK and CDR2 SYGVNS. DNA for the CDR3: TGTGCCAGCAGTTCGAATCCGGGTTACCCTGGAAACACCATATATTTT. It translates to CASSSNPGYPGNTIYF. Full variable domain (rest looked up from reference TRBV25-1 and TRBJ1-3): EADIYQTPRYLVIGTGKKITLECSQTMGHDKMYWYQQDPGMELHLIHYSYGVNSTEKGDLSSESTVSRIRTEHFPLTLESARPSHTSQYLCASSSNPGYPGNTIYFGEGSWLTVV.